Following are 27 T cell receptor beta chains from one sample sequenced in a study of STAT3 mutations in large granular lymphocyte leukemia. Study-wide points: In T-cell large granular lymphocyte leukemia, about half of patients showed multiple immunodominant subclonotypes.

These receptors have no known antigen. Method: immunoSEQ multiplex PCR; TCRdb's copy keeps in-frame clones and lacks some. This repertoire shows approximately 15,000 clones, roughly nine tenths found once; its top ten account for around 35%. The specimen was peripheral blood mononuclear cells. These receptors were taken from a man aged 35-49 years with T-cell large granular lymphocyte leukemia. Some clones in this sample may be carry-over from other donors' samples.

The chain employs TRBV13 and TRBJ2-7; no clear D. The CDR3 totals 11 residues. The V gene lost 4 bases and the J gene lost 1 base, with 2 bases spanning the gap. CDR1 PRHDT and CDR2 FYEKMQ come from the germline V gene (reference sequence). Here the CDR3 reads CASSSSYEQYF. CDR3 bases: TGTGCCAGCAGCTCATCCTACGAGCAGTACTTC.

CDR3 sequence reads: CASSLLSGGSGNTIYF. CDR3 nucleotide sequence: TGTGCCAGCAGCTTACTTAGCGGAGGCTCTGGAAACACCATATATTTT. The chain couples TRBV7-9 to TRBJ1-3; D not certain. Germline V gene sequence: CDR1 SEHNR, CDR2 FQNEAQ (reference sequence). The CDR3 has 16 residues. The V end lost 2 bases, the J end lost 0 bases, and 11 bases lay between the germline ends.

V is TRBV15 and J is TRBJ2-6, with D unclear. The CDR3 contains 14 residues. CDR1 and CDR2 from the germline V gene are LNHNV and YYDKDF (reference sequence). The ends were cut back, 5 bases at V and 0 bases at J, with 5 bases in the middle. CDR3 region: CATSPVSGANVLTF. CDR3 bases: TGTGCCACCAGCCCCGTCTCTGGGGCCAACGTCCTGACTTTC.

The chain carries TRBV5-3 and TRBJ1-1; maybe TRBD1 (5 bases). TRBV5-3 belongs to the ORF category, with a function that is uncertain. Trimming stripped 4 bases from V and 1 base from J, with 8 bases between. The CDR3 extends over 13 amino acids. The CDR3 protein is CARSHTGNTEAFF. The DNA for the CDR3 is TGTGCCAGAAGCCATACAGGGAACACTGAAGCTTTCTTT.

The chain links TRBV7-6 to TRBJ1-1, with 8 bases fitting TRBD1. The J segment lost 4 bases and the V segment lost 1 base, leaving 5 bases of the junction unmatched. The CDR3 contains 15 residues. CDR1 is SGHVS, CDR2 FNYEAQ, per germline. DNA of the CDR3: TGTGCCAGCAGCTTAGACCAGGGGGCGCGCACTGAAGCTTTCTTT. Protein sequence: CASSLDQGARTEAFF.

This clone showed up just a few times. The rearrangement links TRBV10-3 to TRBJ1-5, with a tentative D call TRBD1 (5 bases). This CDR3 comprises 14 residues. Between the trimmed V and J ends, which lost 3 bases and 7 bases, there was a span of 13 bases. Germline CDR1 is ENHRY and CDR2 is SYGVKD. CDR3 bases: TGTGCCATCAGTGACGGCAGGGCTAGCCAGCCCCAGCATTTT. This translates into CAISDGRASQPQHF.

Here the CDR3 reads CASSLAGGTDSSPLHF. Here the CDR3 DNA reads TGTGCCAGCAGCTTAGCGGGAGGGACCGACAGTTCACCCCTCCACTTT. The V and J genes are TRBV7-8 and TRBJ1-6; a weak D match, TRBD1 (5 bases). The CDR3 has 16 amino acids. CDR1 and CDR2 from the germline V gene are SGHVS and FQNEAQ. With 0 bases removed from V and 9 bases from J, the gap between germline ends came to 15 bases.

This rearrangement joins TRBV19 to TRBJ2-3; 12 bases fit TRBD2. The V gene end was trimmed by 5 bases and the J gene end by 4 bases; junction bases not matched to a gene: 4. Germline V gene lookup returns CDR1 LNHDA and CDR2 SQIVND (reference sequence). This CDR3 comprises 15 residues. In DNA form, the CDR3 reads TGTGCCAGTAGTTGGACTAGCGGGGAGGCAGATACGCAGTATTTT. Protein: CASSWTSGEADTQYF.

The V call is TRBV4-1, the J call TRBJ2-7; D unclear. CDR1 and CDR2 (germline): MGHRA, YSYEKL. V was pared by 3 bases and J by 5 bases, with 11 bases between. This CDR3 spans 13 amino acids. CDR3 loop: CASSHFDRDEQYF. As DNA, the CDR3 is TGCGCCAGCAGCCACTTCGACCGGGACGAGCAGTACTTC.

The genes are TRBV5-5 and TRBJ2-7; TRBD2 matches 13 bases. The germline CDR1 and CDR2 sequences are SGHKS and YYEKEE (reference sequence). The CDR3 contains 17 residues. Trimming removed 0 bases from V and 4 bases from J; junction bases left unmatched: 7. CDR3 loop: CASSLEGLAGTVYEQYF. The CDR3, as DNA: TGTGCCAGCAGCTTGGAGGGACTAGCGGGGACAGTGTACGAGCAGTACTTC.

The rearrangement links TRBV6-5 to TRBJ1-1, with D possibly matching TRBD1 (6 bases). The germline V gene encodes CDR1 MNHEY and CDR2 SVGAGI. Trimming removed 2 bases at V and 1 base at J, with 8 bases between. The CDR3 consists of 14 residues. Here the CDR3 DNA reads TGTGCCAGCAGTTACGGCAGGGGGAACACTGAAGCTTTCTTT. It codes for CASSYGRGNTEAFF.

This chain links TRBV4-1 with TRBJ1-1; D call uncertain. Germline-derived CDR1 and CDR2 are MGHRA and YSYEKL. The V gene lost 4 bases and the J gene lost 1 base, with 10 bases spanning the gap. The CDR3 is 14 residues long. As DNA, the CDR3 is TGCGCCAGCAGCCCGACACCTGCGAACACTGAAGCTTTCTTT. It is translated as CASSPTPANTEAFF.

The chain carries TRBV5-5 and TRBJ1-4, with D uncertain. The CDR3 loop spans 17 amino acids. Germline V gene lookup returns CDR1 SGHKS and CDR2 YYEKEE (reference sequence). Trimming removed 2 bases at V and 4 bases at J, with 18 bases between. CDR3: CASSFGPVSSLNEKLFF. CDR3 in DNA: TGTGCCAGCAGCTTCGGGCCGGTCTCCTCCCTTAATGAAAAACTGTTTTTT.

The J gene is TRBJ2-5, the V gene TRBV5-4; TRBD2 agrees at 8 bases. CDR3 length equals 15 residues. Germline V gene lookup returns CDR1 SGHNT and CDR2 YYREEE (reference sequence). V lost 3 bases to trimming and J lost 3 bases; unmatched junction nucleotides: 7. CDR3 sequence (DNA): TGTGCCAGCAGCTCATACTTCGGGGGGGAAGAGACCCAGTACTTC. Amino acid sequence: CASSSYFGGEETQYF.

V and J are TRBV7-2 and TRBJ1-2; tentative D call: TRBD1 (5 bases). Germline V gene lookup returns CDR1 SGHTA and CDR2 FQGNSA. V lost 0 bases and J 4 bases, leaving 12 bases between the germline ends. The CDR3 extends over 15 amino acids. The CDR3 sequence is CASSLAPGTGYGYTF. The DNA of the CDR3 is TGTGCCAGCAGCTTAGCACCAGGGACGGGCTATGGCTACACCTTC.

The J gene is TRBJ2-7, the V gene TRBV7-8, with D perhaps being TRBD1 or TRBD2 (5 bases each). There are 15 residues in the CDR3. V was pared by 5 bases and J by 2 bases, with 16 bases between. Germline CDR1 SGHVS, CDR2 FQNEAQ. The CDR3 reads CASSPRAGTPYEQYF. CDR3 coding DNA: TGTGCCAGCAGCCCCAGGGCAGGGACCCCCTACGAGCAGTACTTC.

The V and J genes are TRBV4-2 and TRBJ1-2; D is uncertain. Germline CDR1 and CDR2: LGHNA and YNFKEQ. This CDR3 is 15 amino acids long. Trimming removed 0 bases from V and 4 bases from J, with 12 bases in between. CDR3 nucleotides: TGTGCCAGCAGCCAAGAGCCAGGCTCGATCTATGGCTACACCTTC. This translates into CASSQEPGSIYGYTF.

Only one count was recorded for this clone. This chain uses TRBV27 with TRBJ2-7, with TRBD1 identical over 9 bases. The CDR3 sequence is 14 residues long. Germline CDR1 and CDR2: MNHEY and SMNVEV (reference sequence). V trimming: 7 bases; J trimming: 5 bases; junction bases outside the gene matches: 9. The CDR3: CASTRTGEGDEQYF. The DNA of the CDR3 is TGTGCCAGCACAAGGACAGGGGAAGGGGACGAGCAGTACTTC.

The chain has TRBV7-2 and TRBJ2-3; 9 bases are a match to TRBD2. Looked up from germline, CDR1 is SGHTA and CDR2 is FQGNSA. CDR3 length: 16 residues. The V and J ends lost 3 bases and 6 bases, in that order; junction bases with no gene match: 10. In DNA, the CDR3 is TGTGCCAGCAGCTTCCAGGCGGGGGGGCTTGCGGATACGCAGTATTTT. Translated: CASSFQAGGLADTQYF.

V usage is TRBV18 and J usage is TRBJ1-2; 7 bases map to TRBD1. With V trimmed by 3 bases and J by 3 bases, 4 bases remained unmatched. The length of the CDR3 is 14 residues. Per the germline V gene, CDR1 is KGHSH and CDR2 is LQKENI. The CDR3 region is CASSPQGGDYGYTF. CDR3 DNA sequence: TGTGCCAGCTCACCCCAGGGGGGGGACTATGGCTACACCTTC.

The DNA for the CDR3 is TGTGCCAGCGGTAAAGGGGTGTCCGGTGCAGATACGCAGTATTTT. Protein product: CASGKGVSGADTQYF. V gene TRBV5-5 combines with J gene TRBJ2-3; possible D gene TRBD1, 5 bases. V was cut by 7 bases and J by 4 bases, with 19 bases left in between. The CDR3 has 15 amino acids. CDR1 is SGHKS, CDR2 YYEKEE, per germline (reference sequence). Full variable domain (outside the CDR3, taken from reference TRBV5-5 and TRBJ2-3): DAGVTQSPTHLIKTRGQQVTLRCSPISGHKSVSWYQQVLGQGPQFIFQYYEKEERGRGNFPDRFSARQFPNYSSELNVNALLLGDSALYLCASGKGVSGADTQYFGPGTRLTVL.

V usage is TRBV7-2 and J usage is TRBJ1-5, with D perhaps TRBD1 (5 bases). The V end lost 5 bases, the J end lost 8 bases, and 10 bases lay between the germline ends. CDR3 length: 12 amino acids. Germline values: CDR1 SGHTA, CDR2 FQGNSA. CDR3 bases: TGTGCCAGCAGCCTTGTCAGGGAGCCCCAGCATTTT. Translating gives CASSLVREPQHF.

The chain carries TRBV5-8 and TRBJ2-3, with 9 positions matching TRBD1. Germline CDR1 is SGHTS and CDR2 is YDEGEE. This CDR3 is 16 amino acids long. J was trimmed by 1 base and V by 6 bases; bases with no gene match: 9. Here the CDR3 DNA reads TGTGCCAGCACCAGGGGACAGGGTCAGGGCACAGATACGCAGTATTTT. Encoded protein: CASTRGQGQGTDTQYF.

The CDR3 DNA is TGTGCCAGCAGCTTACGCCCAGCCACCGGGGAGCTGTTTTTT. Protein product: CASSLRPATGELFF. V gene TRBV7-2 combines with J gene TRBJ2-2; D uncertain. Germline CDR1 is SGHTA and CDR2 is FQGNSA. The CDR3 is 14 residues long. The ends were cut back, 2 bases at V and 4 bases at J, with 8 bases in the middle.

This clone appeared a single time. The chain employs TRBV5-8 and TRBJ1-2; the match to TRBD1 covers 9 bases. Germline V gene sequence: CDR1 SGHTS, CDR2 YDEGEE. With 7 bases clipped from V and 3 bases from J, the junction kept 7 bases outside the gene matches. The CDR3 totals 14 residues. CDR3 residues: CASGTGSPYYGYTF. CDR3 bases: TGTGCCAGCGGGACAGGGTCCCCCTACTATGGCTACACCTTC.

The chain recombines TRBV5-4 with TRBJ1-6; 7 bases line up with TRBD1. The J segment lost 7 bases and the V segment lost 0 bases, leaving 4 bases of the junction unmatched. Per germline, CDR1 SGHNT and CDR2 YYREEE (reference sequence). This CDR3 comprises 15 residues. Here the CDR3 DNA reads TGTGCCAGCAGCTTGGGTGGGACAGTGAATTCACCCCTCCACTTT. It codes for CASSLGGTVNSPLHF.

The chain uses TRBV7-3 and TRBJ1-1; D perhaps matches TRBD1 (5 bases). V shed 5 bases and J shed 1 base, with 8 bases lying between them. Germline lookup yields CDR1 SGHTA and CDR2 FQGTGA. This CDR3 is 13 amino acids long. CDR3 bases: TGTGCCAGCAGCCGGACATCGAACACTGAAGCTTTCTTT. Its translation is CASSRTSNTEAFF.